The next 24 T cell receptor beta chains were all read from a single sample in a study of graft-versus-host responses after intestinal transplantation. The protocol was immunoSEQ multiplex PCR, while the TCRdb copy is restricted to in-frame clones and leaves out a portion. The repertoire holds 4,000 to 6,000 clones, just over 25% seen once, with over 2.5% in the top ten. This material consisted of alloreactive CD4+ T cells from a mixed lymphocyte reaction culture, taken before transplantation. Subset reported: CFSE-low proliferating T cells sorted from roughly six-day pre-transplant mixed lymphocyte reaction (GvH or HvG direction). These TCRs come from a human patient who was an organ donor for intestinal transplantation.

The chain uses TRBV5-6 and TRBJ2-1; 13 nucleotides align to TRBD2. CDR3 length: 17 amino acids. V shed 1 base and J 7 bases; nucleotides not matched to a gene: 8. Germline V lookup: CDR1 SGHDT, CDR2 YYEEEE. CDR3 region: CASSLLLTSGRINEQFF. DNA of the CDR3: TGTGCCAGCAGCTTGCTCTTGACTAGCGGGAGGATAAATGAGCAGTTCTTC.

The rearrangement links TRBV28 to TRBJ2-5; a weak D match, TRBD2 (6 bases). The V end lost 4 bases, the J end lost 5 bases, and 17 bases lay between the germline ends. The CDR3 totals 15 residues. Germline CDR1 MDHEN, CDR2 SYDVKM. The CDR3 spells CASSSNRGKWETQYF. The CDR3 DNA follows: TGTGCCAGCAGTTCAAACCGGGGGAAGTGGGAGACCCAGTACTTC.

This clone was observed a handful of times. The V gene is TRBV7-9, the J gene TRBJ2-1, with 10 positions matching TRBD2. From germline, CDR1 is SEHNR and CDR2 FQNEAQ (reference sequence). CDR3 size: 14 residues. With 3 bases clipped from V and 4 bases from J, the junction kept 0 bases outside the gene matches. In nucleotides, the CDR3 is TGTGCCAGCAGCTTGACTAGCGGGTACAATGAGCAGTTCTTC. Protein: CASSLTSGYNEQFF. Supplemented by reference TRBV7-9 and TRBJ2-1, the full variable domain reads DTGVSQNPRHKITKRGQNVTFRCDPISEHNRLYWYRQTLGQGPEFLTYFQNEAQLEKSRLLSDRFSAERPKGSFSTLEIQRTEQGDSAMYLCASSLTSGYNEQFFGPGTRLTVL.

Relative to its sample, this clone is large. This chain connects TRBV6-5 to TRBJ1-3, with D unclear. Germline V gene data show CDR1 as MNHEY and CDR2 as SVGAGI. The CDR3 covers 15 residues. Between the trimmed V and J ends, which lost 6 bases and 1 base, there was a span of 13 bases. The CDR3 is CASRRGTRSGNTIYF. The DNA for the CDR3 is TGTGCCAGCAGACGCGGTACTCGGTCTGGAAACACCATATATTTT.

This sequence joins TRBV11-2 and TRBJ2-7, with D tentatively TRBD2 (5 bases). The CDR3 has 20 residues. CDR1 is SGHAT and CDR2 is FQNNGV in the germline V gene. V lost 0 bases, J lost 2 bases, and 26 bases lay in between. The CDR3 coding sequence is TGTGCCAGCAGCTTAGATCTAGGTTACGGGGAGCCCCGCGGACCCTACGAGCAGTACTTC. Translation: CASSLDLGYGEPRGPYEQYF.

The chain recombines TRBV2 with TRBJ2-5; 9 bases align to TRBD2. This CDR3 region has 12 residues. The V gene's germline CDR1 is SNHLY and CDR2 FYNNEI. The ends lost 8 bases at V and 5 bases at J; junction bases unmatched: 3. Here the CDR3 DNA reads TGTGCCAGCTCGGGGACTAGCGAGACCCAGTACTTC. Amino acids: CASSGTSETQYF.

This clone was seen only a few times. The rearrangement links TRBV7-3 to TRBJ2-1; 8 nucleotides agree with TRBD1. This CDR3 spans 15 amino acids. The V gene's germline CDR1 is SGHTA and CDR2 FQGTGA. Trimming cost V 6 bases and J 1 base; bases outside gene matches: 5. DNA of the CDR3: TGTGCCAGCAGTTCTAACAGGGGGTCCTACAATGAGCAGTTCTTC. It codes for CASSSNRGSYNEQFF.

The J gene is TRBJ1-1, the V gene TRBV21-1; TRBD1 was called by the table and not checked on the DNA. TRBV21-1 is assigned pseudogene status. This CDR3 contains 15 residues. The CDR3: CASSKRDRTNTEAFF. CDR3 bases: TGTGCCAGCAGCAAAAGGGACAGAACGAACACTGAAGCTTTCTTT.

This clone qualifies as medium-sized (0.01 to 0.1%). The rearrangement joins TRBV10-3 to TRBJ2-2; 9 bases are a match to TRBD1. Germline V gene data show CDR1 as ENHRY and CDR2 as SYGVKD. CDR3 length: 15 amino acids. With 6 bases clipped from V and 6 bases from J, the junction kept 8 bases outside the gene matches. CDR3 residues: CAIRTGTGYAGELFF. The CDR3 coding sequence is TGTGCCATCAGAACCGGGACAGGGTACGCCGGGGAGCTGTTTTTT.

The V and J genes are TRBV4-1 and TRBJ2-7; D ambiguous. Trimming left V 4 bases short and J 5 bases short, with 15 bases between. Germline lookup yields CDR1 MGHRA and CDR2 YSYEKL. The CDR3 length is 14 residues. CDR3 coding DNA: TGCGCCAGCAGCCGAAAATGGCCTTTGAACGAGCAGTACTTC. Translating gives CASSRKWPLNEQYF.

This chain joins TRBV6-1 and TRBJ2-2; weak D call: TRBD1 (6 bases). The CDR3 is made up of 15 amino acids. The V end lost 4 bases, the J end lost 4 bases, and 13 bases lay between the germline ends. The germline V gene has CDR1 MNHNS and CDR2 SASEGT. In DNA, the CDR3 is TGTGCCAGCAGTGCCCGGGACATGATCACCGGGGAGCTGTTTTTT. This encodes CASSARDMITGELFF.

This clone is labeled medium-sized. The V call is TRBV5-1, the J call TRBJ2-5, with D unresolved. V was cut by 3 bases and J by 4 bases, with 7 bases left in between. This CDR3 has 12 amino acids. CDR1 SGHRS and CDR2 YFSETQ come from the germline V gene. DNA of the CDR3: TGCGCCAGCAGCTACTATAGAGAGACCCAGTACTTC. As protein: CASSYYRETQYF.

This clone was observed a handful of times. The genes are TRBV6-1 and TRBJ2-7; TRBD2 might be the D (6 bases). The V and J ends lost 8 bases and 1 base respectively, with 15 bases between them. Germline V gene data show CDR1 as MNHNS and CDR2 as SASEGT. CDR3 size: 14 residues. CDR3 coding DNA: TGTGCCAGCGGCCGGGACTCCTCGTCCTACGAGCAGTACTTC. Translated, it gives CASGRDSSSYEQYF.

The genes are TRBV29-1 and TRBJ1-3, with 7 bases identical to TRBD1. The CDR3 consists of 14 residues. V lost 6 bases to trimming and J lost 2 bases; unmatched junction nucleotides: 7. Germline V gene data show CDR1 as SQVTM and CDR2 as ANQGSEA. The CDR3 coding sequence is TGCAGCGTAGTGACAGGGAACCCTGGAAACACCATATATTTT. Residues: CSVVTGNPGNTIYF.

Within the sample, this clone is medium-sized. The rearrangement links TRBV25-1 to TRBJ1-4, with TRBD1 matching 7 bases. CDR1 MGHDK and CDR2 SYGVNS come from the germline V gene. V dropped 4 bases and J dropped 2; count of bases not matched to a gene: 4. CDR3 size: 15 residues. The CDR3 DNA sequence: TGTGCCAGCAGTGCCTTCAGGGGGACTAATGAAAAACTGTTTTTT. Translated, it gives CASSAFRGTNEKLFF.

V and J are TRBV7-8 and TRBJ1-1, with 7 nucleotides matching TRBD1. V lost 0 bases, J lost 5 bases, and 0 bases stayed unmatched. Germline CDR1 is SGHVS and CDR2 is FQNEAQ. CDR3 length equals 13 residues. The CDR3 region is CASSLADRTEAFF. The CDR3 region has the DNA TGTGCCAGCAGCTTAGCGGACAGGACTGAAGCTTTCTTT.

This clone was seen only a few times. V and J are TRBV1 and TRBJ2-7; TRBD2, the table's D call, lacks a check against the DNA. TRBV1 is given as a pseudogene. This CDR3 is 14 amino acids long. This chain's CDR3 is CTSSQIYASYEQYF. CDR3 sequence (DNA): TGCACCAGCAGCCAAATCTACGCTAGCTACGAGCAGTACTTC.

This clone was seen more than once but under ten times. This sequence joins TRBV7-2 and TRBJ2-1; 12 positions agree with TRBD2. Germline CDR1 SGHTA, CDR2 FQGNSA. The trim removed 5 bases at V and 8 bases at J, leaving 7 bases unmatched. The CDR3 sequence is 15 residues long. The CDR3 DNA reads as TGTGCCAGCAGCGTCACTAGCGGGAGGAGGTATGAGCAGTTCTTC. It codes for CASSVTSGRRYEQFF.

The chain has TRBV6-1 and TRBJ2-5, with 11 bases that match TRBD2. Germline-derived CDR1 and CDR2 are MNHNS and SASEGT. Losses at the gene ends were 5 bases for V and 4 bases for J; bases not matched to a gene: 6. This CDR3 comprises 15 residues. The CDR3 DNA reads TGTGCCAGCAGTATAGCGGGGGGGGTCTTAGAGACCCAGTACTTC. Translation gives CASSIAGGVLETQYF.

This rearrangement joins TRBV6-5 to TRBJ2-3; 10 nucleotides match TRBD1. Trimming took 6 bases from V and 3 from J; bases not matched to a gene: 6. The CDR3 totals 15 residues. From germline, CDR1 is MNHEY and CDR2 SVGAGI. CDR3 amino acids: CASSDRTGGTDTQYF. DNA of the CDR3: TGTGCCAGCAGCGACCGGACAGGGGGGACAGATACGCAGTATTTT.

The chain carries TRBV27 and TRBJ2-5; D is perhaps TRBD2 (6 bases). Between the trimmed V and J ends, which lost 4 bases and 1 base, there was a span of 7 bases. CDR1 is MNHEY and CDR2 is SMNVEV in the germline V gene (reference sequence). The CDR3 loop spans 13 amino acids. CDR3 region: CASSSGLQETQYF. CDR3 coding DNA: TGTGCCAGCAGTTCGGGACTCCAAGAGACCCAGTACTTC.

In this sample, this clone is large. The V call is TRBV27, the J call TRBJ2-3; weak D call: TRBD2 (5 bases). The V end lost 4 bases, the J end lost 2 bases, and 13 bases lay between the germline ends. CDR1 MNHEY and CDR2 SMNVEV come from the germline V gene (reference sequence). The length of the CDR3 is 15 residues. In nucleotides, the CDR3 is TGTGCCAGCAGTTATAGGACTGGTTACACAGATACGCAGTATTTT. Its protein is CASSYRTGYTDTQYF.

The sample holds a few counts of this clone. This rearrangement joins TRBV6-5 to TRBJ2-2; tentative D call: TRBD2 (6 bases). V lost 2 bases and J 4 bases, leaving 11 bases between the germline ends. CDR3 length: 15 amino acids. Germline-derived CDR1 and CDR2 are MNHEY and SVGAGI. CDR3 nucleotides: TGTGCCAGCAGTTACCCCCTAGCGCGCACCGGGGAGCTGTTTTTT. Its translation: CASSYPLARTGELFF.

Here the CDR3 DNA reads TGCGCCAGCAGCCTCTCTAGCGTCACCGGGGAGCTGTTTTTT. This codes for CASSLSSVTGELFF. The chain combines TRBV5-1 with TRBJ2-2; TRBD2 might be the D (6 bases). The CDR3 extends over 14 amino acids. Germline CDR1 reads SGHRS; CDR2 reads YFSETQ. The V end was cut by 4 bases, the J end by 4 bases, with 11 bases between.